The 17 T cell receptor beta chains listed next were all sequenced from one sample in a study of blood T cell repertoires in COVID-19. TCRdb keeps only in-frame clones here, not all; method: immunoSEQ multiplex PCR. The repertoire has 160,000 or so clones, about four fifths of them found once; the top ten carry about 14%. Sequences were obtained from peripheral blood. All receptors come from a woman aged 80 or older with acute or convalescent COVID-19.

This chain joins TRBV25-1 and TRBJ2-1, with a possible D match to TRBD2 (5 bases). The CDR3 runs 14 residues. V was shortened by 1 base and J by 4 bases, with 8 bases between the two germline ends. CDR1 and CDR2 from the germline V gene are MGHDK and SYGVNS. The DNA for the CDR3 is TGTGCCAGCAGTGAATCGGACTTTTACAATGAGCAGTTCTTC. Translation gives CASSESDFYNEQFF.

V and J are TRBV5-5 and TRBJ1-3; D gene uncertain. V was clipped by 0 bases and J by 0 bases, with 10 bases between them. Germline V lookup: CDR1 SGHKS, CDR2 YYEKEE (reference sequence). The CDR3 has 16 residues. The CDR3 protein is CASSLEGGISGNTIYF. Written as DNA, the CDR3 is TGTGCCAGCAGCTTGGAGGGAGGGATCTCTGGAAACACCATATATTTT.

In DNA, the CDR3 is TGTGCCAGCAGCCCACAGACAGGGCCGTCGTCCGAGCAGTACTTC. This gives the protein CASSPQTGPSSEQYF. The chain is built from TRBV16 and TRBJ2-7, with 7 bases that match TRBD1. The length of the CDR3 is 15 residues. CDR1 is KGHSY, CDR2 FQNENV, per germline. V lost 4 bases, J lost 6 bases, and 12 bases stayed unmatched.

The rearrangement joins TRBV6-5 to TRBJ1-1; D perhaps matches TRBD1 (6 bases). V lost 10 bases and J lost 10, with 16 bases in between. Germline V gene data show CDR1 as MNHEY and CDR2 as SVGAGI. The CDR3 runs 11 residues. The CDR3 is CATYRARGAFF. DNA of the CDR3: TGTGCCACCTACAGGGCCCGGGGAGCTTTCTTT.

The chain is built from TRBV12-5 and TRBJ1-1; perhaps TRBD1 as D (5 bases). Trimming stripped 1 base from V and 0 bases from J, with 9 bases between. Germline V gene lookup returns CDR1 LGHNT and CDR2 FRNRAP. The CDR3 runs to 15 residues. The CDR3 bases are TGTGCTAGTGGTTTGGGTGAACAGGTGAACACTGAAGCTTTCTTT. As protein: CASGLGEQVNTEAFF.

The chain employs TRBV10-2 and TRBJ1-1; possibly TRBD1 for D (5 bases). V was pared by 8 bases and J by 1 base, with 11 bases between. There are 13 residues in the CDR3. Germline CDR1 WSHSY, CDR2 SAAADI. The CDR3 nucleotides are TGCGCCAGCCGCCTTGGGGCGAACACTGAAGCTTTCTTT. This gives the protein CASRLGANTEAFF.

The chain is built from TRBV6-6 and TRBJ2-7; 9 bases align to TRBD1. Per the germline V gene, CDR1 is MNHNY and CDR2 is SVGAGI (reference sequence). The CDR3 runs to 14 residues. The V gene end was trimmed by 6 bases and the J gene end by 2 bases; junction bases not matched to a gene: 5. The CDR3 is CASSLDRGTYEQYF. CDR3 nucleotides: TGTGCCAGCAGCCTCGACAGGGGGACCTACGAGCAGTACTTC.

This clone was observed once. The J gene is TRBJ1-2, the V gene TRBV29-1, with 8 bases that match TRBD1. V lost 6 bases to trimming and J lost 1 base; unmatched junction nucleotides: 13. CDR3 length: 16 residues. The germline V gene has CDR1 SQVTM and CDR2 ANQGSEA. As DNA, the CDR3 is TGCAGCGTCGGAGGGACAGGAGCCACAATTAACTATGGCTACACCTTC. It codes for CSVGGTGATINYGYTF.

The rearrangement links TRBV5-6 to TRBJ1-1; maybe TRBD1 (6 bases). The length of the CDR3 is 15 residues. The germline gives CDR1 SGHDT, CDR2 YYEEEE. The V end lost 1 base, the J end lost 1 base, and 11 bases lay between the germline ends. CDR3 in DNA: TGTGCCAGCAGCTTGTTTAACAGGGAGAACACTGAAGCTTTCTTT. It translates to CASSLFNRENTEAFF.

The chain is built from TRBV5-8 and TRBJ1-2; 8 bases fit TRBD1. Germline lookup yields CDR1 SGHTS and CDR2 YDEGEE. After removal of 4 bases from V and 4 bases from J, the junction contained 9 bases not matched to a gene. The CDR3 runs to 15 residues. In DNA, the CDR3 is TGTGCCAGCAGCACACTGACAGGGGTGGGCTATGGCTACACCTTC. Its translation is CASSTLTGVGYGYTF.

This chain joins TRBV5-1 and TRBJ2-7, with D perhaps matching TRBD1 (6 bases). There are 16 residues in the CDR3. CDR1 SGHRS and CDR2 YFSETQ come from the germline V gene. V was cut by 4 bases and J by 0 bases, with 17 bases left in between. The DNA for the CDR3 is TGCGCCAGCAGCCCAGGTGGTCGGGACAACTCCTACGAGCAGTACTTC. This gives the protein CASSPGGRDNSYEQYF.

V and J are TRBV9 and TRBJ2-6; TRBD1 matches 10 bases. V was clipped by 3 bases and J by 0 bases; unmatched bases: 3. In germline, CDR1 is SGDLS, CDR2 YYNGEE. The CDR3 loop spans 17 amino acids. CDR3 sequence (DNA): TGTGCCAGCAGCGGCAGGACAGGGGGCTCTGGGGCCAACGTCCTGACTTTC. Its translation is CASSGRTGGSGANVLTF. The full variable domain, completed using reference TRBV9 and TRBJ2-6, is DSGVTQTPKHLITATGQRVTLRCSPRSGDLSVYWYQQSLDQGLQFLIQYYNGEERAKGNILERFSAQQFPDLHSELNLSSLELGDSALYFCASSGRTGGSGANVLTFGAGSRLTVL.

The chain recombines TRBV5-1 with TRBJ1-4, with D possibly being TRBD1 (5 bases). Germline CDR1 and CDR2: SGHRS and YFSETQ. The germline V and J ends were trimmed by 2 bases and 0 bases, with 14 bases remaining between them. This CDR3 has 17 residues. This chain's CDR3 is CASSLTGAHPTNEKLFF. CDR3 DNA sequence: TGCGCCAGCAGCTTAACAGGCGCCCATCCAACTAATGAAAAACTGTTTTTT.

The chain uses TRBV24-1 and TRBJ1-5, with D maybe TRBD1 (5 bases). CDR3 length: 12 residues. V dropped 9 bases and J dropped 5 bases, with 10 bases sitting between them. Germline CDR1 KGHDR, CDR2 SFDVKD. The CDR3 loop is CATQLGDQPQHF. The CDR3 DNA is TGTGCCACCCAGTTAGGGGATCAGCCCCAGCATTTT.

The J gene is TRBJ1-1, the V gene TRBV30, with D unclear. V was clipped by 4 bases and J by 6 bases, with 9 bases between them. Germline CDR1 and CDR2: GTSNPN and SVGIG (reference sequence). This CDR3 has 11 amino acids. Here the CDR3 reads CAWTRSSEAFF. CDR3 in DNA: TGTGCCTGGACCCGGTCATCTGAAGCTTTCTTT.

The genes are TRBV5-6 and TRBJ1-4; 7 bases line up with TRBD1. Germline V gene sequence: CDR1 SGHDT, CDR2 YYEEEE. The CDR3 consists of 16 residues. V gave up 6 bases and J gave up 0 bases; unmatched junction bases: 8. The DNA for the CDR3 is TGTGCCAGCATCTTAAGGACAGGCGCAACTAATGAAAAACTGTTTTTT. Its translation is CASILRTGATNEKLFF.

V usage is TRBV5-4 and J usage is TRBJ2-2; D may be TRBD1 (5 bases). Germline V CDR1 and CDR2: SGHNT, YYREEE (reference sequence). CDR3 length: 16 amino acids. V was pared by 0 bases and J by 0 bases, with 9 bases between. Written as DNA, the CDR3 is TGTGCCAGCAGCTTGGCCGTGGGGCCGAACACCGGGGAGCTGTTTTTT. Translating it yields CASSLAVGPNTGELFF.